The text below deals with one T cell receptor beta chain. What it recognizes is unknown. V lost 6 bases, J lost 3 bases, and 12 bases lay in between. CDR1 and CDR2 from the germline V gene are SQVTM and ANQGSEA. The CDR3 covers 12 residues. Some clones are missing from TCRdb's copy, which holds only in-frame ones; the method was immunoSEQ multiplex PCR. The table has around 50,000 clones, 89% seen once. This sample is drawn from a study of OX40 agonist ivuxolimab in advanced cancers. Study overall: Among those treated, three patients had partial responses, one with hepatocellular carcinoma and two with cutaneous melanoma. Study-level points and caveats: Low levels of normalized T-cell clonal expansion also appeared in some nonresponders.

The material sequenced was CD4+ or CD8+ T cells sorted from blood, taken in a trial of the OX40 agonist ivuxolimab. The V gene is TRBV29-1, the J gene TRBJ2-7; D might be TRBD1 (6 bases). The clonotype comes from an adult with an advanced solid tumor such as melanoma, head and neck, liver or kidney cancer. CDR3 in amino acids: CSVSRDNYEQYF. The CDR3 DNA sequence: TGCAGCGTGAGCCGGGACAACTACGAGCAGTACTTC.